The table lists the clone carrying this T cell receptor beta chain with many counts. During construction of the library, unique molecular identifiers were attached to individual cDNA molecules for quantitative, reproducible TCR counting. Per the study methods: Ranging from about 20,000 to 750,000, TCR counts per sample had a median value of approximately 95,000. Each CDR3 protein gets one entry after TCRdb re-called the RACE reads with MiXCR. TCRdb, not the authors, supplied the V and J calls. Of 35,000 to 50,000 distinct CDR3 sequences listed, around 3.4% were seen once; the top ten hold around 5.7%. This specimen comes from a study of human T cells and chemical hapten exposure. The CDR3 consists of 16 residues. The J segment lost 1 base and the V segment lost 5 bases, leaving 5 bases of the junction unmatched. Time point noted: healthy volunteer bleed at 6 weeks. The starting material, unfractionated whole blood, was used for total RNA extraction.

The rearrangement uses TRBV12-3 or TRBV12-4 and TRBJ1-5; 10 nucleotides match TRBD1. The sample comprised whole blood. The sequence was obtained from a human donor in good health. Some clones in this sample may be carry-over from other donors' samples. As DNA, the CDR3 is TGTGCCAGCAGTGGGGGGACAGGGGTCAGCAATCAGCCCCAGCATTTT. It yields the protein CASSGGTGVSNQPQHF.